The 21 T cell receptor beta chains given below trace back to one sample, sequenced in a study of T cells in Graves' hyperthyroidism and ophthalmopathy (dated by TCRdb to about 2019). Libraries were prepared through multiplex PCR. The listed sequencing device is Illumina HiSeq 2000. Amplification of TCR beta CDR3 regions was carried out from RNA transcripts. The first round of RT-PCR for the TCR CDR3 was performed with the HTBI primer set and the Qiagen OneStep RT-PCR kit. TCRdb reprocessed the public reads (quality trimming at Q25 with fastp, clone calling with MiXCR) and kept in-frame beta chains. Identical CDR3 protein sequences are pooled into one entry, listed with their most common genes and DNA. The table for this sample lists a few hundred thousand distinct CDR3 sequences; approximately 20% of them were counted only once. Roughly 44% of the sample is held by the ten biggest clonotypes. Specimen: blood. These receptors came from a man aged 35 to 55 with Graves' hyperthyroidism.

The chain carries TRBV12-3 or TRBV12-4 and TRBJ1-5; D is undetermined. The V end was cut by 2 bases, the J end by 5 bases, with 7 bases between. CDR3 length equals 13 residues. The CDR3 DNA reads TGTGCCAGCAGTTTAACATATGATCAGCCCCAGCATTTT. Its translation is CASSLTYDQPQHF.

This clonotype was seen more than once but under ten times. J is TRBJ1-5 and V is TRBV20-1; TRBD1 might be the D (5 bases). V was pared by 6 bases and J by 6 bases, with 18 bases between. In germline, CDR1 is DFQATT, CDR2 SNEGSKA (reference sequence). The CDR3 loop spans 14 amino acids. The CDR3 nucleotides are TGCAGTGCCATGCCGGGGGGTTGGGGTCAGCCCCAGCATTTT. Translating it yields CSAMPGGWGQPQHF.

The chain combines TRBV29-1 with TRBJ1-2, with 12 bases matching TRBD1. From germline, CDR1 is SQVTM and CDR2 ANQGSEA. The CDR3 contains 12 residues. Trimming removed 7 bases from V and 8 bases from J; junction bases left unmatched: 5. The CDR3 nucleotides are TGCAGCGAGGGACAGGGGGCGCGGGGCTACACCTTC. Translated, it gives CSEGQGARGYTF.

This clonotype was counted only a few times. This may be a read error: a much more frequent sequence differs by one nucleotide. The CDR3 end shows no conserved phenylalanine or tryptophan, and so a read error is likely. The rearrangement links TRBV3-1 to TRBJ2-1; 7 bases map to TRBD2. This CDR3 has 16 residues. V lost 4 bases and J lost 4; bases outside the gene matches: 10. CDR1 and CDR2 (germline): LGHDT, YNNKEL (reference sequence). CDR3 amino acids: CASSPDLTGGYNEQFS. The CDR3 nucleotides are TGTGCCAGCAGCCCAGATCTTACGGGGGGATACAATGAGCAGTTCTCC.

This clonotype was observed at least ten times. DNA of the CDR3: TGTGCCAGCAGCAACCAGGGGTTTGATGGCTACACCTTC. This encodes CASSNQGFDGYTF. The chain recombines TRBV7-9 with TRBJ1-2; tentative D call: TRBD1 (6 bases). CDR1 SEHNR and CDR2 FQNEAQ come from the germline V gene (reference sequence). The V gene lost 5 bases and the J gene lost 6 bases, with 13 bases spanning the gap. The length of the CDR3 is 13 residues. Looking up the rest from reference TRBV7-9 and TRBJ1-2 gives the full variable domain: DTGVSQNPRHKITKRGQNVTFRCDPISEHNRLYWYRQTLGQGPEFLTYFQNEAQLEKSRLLSDRFSAERPKGSFSTLEIQRTEQGDSAMYLCASSNQGFDGYTFGSGTRLTVV.

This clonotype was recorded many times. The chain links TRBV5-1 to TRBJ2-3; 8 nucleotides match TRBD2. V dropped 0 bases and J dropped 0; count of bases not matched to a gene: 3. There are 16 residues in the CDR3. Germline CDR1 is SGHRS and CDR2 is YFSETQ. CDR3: CASSLDSGTSTDTQYF. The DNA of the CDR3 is TGCGCCAGCAGCTTGGATAGCGGGACTAGCACAGATACGCAGTATTTT.

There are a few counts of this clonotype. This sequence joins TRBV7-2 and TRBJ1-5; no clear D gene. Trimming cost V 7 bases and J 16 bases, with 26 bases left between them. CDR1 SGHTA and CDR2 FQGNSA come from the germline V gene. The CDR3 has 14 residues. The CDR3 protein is CASNALGPFRNVHF. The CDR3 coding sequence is TGTGCCAGCAACGCGCTCGGGCCCTTCCGAAACGTCCATTTT.

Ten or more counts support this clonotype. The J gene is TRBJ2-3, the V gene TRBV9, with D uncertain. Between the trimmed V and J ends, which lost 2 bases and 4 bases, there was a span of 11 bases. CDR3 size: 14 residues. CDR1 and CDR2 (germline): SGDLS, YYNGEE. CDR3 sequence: CASSVLARPDTQYF. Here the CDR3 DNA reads TGTGCCAGCAGCGTGCTGGCCCGCCCAGATACGCAGTATTTT.

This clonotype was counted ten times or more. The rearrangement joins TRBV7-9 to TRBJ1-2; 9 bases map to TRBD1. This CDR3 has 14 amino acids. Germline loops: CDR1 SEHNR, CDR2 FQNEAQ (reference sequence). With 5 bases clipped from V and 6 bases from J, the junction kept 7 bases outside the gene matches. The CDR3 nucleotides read TGTGCCAGCAGCCCCGGGAGACAGGGGGATGGCTACACCTTC. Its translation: CASSPGRQGDGYTF.

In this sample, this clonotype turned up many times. Written as DNA, the CDR3 is TGTGCCAGCTCACCTACTAGCGGGGAAGAGACCCAGTACTTC. This encodes CASSPTSGEETQYF. This chain uses TRBV18 with TRBJ2-5, with 10 bases fitting TRBD2. The CDR3 is made up of 14 amino acids. Germline CDR1 KGHSH, CDR2 LQKENI. The V and J ends lost 3 bases and 3 bases, in that order; junction bases with no gene match: 1.

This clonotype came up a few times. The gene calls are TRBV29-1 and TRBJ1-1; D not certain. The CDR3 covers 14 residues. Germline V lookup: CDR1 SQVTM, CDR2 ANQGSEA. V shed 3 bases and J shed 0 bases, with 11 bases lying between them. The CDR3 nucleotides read TGCAGCGTTGAGCCGCGTGCCATGAACACTGAAGCTTTCTTT. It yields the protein CSVEPRAMNTEAFF.

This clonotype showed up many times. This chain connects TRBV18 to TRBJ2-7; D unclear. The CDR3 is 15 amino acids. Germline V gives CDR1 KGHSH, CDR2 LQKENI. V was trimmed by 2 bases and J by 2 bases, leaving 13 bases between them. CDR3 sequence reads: CASSPSAGDTYEQYF. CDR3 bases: TGTGCCAGCTCACCATCGGCAGGTGACACCTACGAGCAGTACTTC.

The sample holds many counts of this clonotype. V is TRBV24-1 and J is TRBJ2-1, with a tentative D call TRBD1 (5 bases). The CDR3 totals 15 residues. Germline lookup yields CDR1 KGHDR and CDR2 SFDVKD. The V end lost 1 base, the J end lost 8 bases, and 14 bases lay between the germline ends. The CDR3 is CATSDFGGASYEQFF. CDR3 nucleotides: TGTGCCACCAGTGATTTTGGTGGGGCGTCATATGAGCAGTTCTTC.

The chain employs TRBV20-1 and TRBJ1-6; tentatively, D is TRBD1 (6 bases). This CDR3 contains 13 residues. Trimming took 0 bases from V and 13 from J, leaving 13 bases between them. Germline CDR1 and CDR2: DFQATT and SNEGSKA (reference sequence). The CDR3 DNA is TGCAGTGCTAGAGACCTCCAGGGGACCCCCCTCCACTTT. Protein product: CSARDLQGTPLHF.

CDR3 protein: CASSRGLAGQTHYEQYF. DNA for the CDR3: TGTGCCAGCAGCAGGGGACTAGCGGGCCAGACACACTACGAGCAGTACTTC. V gene TRBV7-8 combines with J gene TRBJ2-7; TRBD2 agrees at 12 bases. The germline gives CDR1 SGHVS, CDR2 FQNEAQ. V shed 5 bases, J shed 3 bases, and the junction held 11 bases outside the gene matches. There are 17 residues in the CDR3.

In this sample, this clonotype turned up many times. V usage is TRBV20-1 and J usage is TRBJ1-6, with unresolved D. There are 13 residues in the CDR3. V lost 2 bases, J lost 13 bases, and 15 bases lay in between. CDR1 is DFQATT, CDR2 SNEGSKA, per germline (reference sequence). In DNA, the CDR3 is TGCAGTGCTAGACTTGGACCGACCCTGCCCCTCCACTTT. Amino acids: CSARLGPTLPLHF.

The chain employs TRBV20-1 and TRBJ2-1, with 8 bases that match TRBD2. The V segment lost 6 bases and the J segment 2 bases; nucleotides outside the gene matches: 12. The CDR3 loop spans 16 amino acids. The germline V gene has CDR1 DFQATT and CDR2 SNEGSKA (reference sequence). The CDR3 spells CSAAGVAGLPYNEQFF. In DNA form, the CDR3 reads TGCAGTGCAGCGGGGGTGGCCGGACTACCCTACAATGAGCAGTTCTTC.

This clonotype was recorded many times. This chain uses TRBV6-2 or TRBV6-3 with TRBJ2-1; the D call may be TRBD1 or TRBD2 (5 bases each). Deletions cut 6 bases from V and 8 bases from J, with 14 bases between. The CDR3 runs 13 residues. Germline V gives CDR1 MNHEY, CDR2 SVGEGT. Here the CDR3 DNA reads TGTGCCAGCAGAACGGGGACCAGCGATGAGCAGTTCTTC. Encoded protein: CASRTGTSDEQFF.

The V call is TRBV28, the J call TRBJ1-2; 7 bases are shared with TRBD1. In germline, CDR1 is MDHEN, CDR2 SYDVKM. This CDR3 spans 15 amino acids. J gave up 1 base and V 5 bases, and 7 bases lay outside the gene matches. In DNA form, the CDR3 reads TGTGCCAGCAGTCCCGGGACAGCGCTTAACTATGGCTACACCTTC. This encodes CASSPGTALNYGYTF.

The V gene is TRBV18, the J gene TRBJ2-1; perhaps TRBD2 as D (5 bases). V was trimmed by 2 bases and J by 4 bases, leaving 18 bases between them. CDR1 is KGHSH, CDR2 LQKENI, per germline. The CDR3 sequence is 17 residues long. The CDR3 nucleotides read TGTGCCAGCTCACCAAGAAGCGGTCCCCTTATTTACAATGAGCAGTTCTTC. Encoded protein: CASSPRSGPLIYNEQFF.

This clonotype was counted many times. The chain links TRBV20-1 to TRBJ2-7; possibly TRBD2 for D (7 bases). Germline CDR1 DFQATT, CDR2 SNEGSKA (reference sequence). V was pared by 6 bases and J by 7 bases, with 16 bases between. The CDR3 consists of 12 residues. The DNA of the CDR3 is TGCAGTGCGGGGGGGCGGGACCTGGAGCAGTACTTC. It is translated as CSAGGRDLEQYF.